Given below is one T cell receptor (beta chain) in context. These data belong to a study of brain T cells in children with intractable seizures. Assay used: immunoSEQ multiplex PCR; TCRdb lists only in-frame clones, some missing. The data contain under 400,000 clones, 93% of them singletons. The length of the CDR3 is 15 residues. Trimming shortened V by 2 bases and J by 3 bases, and 11 bases separated the two germline ends. Germline CDR1 reads ENHRY; CDR2 reads SYGVKD. Indicated time point: blood from clinic visit 5 months post-surgery; TSC patient then seizure free. The chain is built from TRBV10-3 and TRBJ2-1; possible D gene TRBD2, 5 bases. The sequence derives from a boy less than two years old with tuberous sclerosis and intractable seizures. The specimen was peripheral blood, collected about 5 months after surgery. CDR3 bases: TGTGCCATCAGTGAGGAGCGGCCCCGCTACAATGAGCAGTTCTTC. This codes for CAISEERPRYNEQFF.